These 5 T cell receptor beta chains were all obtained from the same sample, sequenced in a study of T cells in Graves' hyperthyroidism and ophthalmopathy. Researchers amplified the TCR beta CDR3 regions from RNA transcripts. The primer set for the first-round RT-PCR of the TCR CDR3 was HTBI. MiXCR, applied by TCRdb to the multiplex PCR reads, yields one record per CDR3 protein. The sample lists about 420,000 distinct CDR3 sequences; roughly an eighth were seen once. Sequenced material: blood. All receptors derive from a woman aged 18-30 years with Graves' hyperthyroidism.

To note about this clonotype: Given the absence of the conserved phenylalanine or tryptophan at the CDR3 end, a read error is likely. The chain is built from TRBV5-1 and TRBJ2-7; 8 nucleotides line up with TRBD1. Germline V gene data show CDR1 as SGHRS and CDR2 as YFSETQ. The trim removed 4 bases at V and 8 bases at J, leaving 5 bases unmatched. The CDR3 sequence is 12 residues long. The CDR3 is CASSLDRGQQYL. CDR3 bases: TGCGCCAGCAGCCTCGACAGGGGTCAGCAGTACCTC.

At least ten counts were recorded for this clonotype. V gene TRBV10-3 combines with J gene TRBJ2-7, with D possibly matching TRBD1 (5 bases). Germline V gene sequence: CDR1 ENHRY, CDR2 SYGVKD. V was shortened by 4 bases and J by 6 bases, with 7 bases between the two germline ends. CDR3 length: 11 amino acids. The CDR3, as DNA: TGTGCCATCAGTGTGGGGCGCGAGCAGTACTTC. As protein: CAISVGREQYF.

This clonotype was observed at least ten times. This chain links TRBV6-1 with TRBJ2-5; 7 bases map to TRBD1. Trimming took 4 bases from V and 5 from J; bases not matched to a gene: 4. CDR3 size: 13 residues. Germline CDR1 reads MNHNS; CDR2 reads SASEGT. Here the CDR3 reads CASSVTGSETQYF. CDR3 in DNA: TGTGCCAGCAGTGTGACAGGGTCCGAGACCCAGTACTTC.

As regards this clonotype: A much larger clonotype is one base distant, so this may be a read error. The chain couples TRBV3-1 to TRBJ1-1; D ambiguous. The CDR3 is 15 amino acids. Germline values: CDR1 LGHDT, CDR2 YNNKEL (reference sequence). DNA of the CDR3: TGTGACAGCAGCCAAGATGGTCCCATGGGCACTGAAGCTTTCTTT. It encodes CDSSQDGPMGTEAFF. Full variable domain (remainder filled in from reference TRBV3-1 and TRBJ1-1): DTAVSQTPKYLVTQMGNDKSIKCEQNLGHDTMYWYKQDSKKFLKIMFSYNNKELIINETVPNRFSPKSPDKAHLNLHINSLELGDSAVYFCDSSQDGPMGTEAFFGQGTRLTVV.

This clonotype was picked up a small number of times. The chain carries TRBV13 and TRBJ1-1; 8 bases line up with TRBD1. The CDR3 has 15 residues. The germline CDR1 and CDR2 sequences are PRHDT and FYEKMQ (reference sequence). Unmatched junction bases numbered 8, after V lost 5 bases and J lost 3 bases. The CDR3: CASSAGGAGDTEAFF. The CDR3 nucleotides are TGTGCCAGCAGCGCAGGGGGCGCGGGGGACACTGAAGCTTTCTTT.